This TCR beta chain originates from a study of blood T cell repertoires in COVID-19. Study-level background: Sites across the United States, Italy and Spain contributed samples from acute and convalescent COVID-19.

Participants were aged roughly 18 to 90 years, lived in some 23 US areas, and enrolled virtually. All recovered Cohort 3 donors got two negative PCRs, got clearance, or saw symptom resolution. In the authors' workflow: Amplification with reference gene primers provided the estimates of nucleated cell counts. TCRdb's copy holds only in-frame clones and misses some; the assay was immunoSEQ multiplex PCR. V, J and clone size reflect that table, while D and trimming were determined from the DNA. The table lists 150,000 or so clones, roughly 80% of them singletons. The CDR3 has 17 amino acids. V shed 0 bases and J 4 bases; nucleotides not matched to a gene: 11. Germline values: CDR1 LGHNA, CDR2 YNFKEQ.

Sequenced material: PBMCs or T cells enriched from blood (not recorded which). This receptor was identified in a woman aged 50 to 65 who had recovered from COVID-19. V is TRBV4-2 and J is TRBJ1-2; 7 bases are a match to TRBD1. CDR3 sequence (DNA): TGTGCCAGCAGCCAAGATCCTACCGGGACAGCTACCTATGGCTACACCTTC. Encoded protein: CASSQDPTGTATYGYTF.